This is a list of T cell receptor beta chains from one sample in a study of T cells after yellow fever vaccination. Each CDR3 protein gets one entry after TCRdb re-called the 5' RACE reads with MiXCR. The repertoire includes hundreds of thousands of distinct CDR3 sequences, approximately 18% of them detected once, and 18% sits in the top ten. Source: PBMCs, taken before the yellow fever booster vaccination. The receptor set was obtained from a man between 18 and 29 years old who received the YFV17D yellow fever vaccine. Each CDR3 is given without its conserved first and last residue. The D gene is left open where the match is weak. Expanded clones are given a class, and other clones once, few, many or no size at all.

v_gene: TRBV20-1; j_gene: TRBJ1-2; d_gene: NA; abundance: few; CDR3aa: SAHPSAYGYT
v_gene: TRBV5-4; j_gene: TRBJ1-3; d_gene: NA; abundance: NA; CDR3aa: ASSARDSGNTIY
v_gene: TRBV9; j_gene: TRBJ1-4; d_gene: NA; abundance: NA; CDR3aa: ASSRGVGEKLF
v_gene: TRBV7-6; j_gene: TRBJ2-1; d_gene: TRBD2; abundance: NA; CDR3aa: ASSIQRGFGDNEQF
v_gene: TRBV7-9; j_gene: TRBJ2-6; d_gene: TRBD1; abundance: NA; CDR3aa: ASSPGTGKFLGANVLT
v_gene: TRBV7-8; j_gene: TRBJ2-6; d_gene: NA; abundance: few; CDR3aa: ASSLSPTTNRGSGANVLT
v_gene: TRBV29-1; j_gene: TRBJ1-1; d_gene: NA; abundance: NA; CDR3aa: SVDNMRTEAF
v_gene: TRBV5-1; j_gene: TRBJ1-6; d_gene: NA; abundance: NA; CDR3aa: ASSLDGATYNSPLH
v_gene: TRBV4-3; j_gene: TRBJ2-2; d_gene: NA; abundance: few; CDR3aa: ASSQDAYRVTGELF
v_gene: TRBV5-1; j_gene: TRBJ2-2; d_gene: TRBD1; abundance: few; CDR3aa: ASRIGQGRNTGELF
v_gene: TRBV11-2; j_gene: TRBJ2-3; d_gene: TRBD1; abundance: few; CDR3aa: ASSEGATSTDTQY
v_gene: TRBV7-2; j_gene: TRBJ2-3; d_gene: TRBD2; abundance: NA; CDR3aa: ASSLEGRSGGWTDTQY
v_gene: TRBV7-9; j_gene: TRBJ1-1; d_gene: NA; abundance: few; CDR3aa: ASSPGGGSEAF
v_gene: TRBV29-1; j_gene: TRBJ2-7; d_gene: NA; abundance: many; CDR3aa: SVVLPGSNYEQY
v_gene: TRBV12-3/TRBV12-4; j_gene: TRBJ1-1; d_gene: TRBD1; abundance: few; CDR3aa: ASSFRVLGTGGLKAF
v_gene: TRBV11-1; j_gene: TRBJ2-5; d_gene: TRBD2; abundance: few; CDR3aa: ASSLDVLASGGARLETQY
v_gene: TRBV5-1; j_gene: TRBJ2-2; d_gene: TRBD1; abundance: NA; CDR3aa: ASSGQGGSGELF
v_gene: TRBV12-3/TRBV12-4; j_gene: TRBJ2-3; d_gene: NA; abundance: few; CDR3aa: ASSLARPGSGTQY
v_gene: TRBV5-1; j_gene: TRBJ1-1; d_gene: TRBD1; abundance: few; CDR3aa: ASSLTGGKTEAF
v_gene: TRBV18; j_gene: TRBJ2-7; d_gene: NA; abundance: many; CDR3aa: ASSPDYEQY
v_gene: TRBV4-3; j_gene: TRBJ2-7; d_gene: NA; abundance: few; CDR3aa: ASSRQHRGGNYEQY
v_gene: TRBV27; j_gene: TRBJ2-2; d_gene: NA; abundance: few; CDR3aa: ASRTGGFTGELF
v_gene: TRBV5-1; j_gene: TRBJ2-1; d_gene: TRBD1; abundance: few; CDR3aa: ASGRDSVYNEQF